The text below deals with one TCR beta chain. This sample stems from a study of blood T cell repertoires in COVID-19. At the level of the study: From T cells, B-cell-depleted T cells, or PBMCs came the material, which was cDNA or gDNA.

The CDR3 is made up of 15 amino acids. Germline lookup yields CDR1 MGHRA and CDR2 YSYEKL. The V end lost 0 bases, the J end lost 4 bases, and 12 bases lay between the germline ends. Original processing methods: Estimation of nucleated cell counts was performed using reference gene primer amplification. Libraries were prepared by immunoSEQ multiplex PCR; TCRdb keeps only in-frame clonotypes and omits some of them. The V and J calls and clone size are taken from that table; D and trimming were inferred from the DNA. The repertoire holds a few hundred thousand clones, with around 88% as singletons. This clonotype was sampled from a young woman with COVID-19, enrolled during active disease. Input material: peripheral blood. V and J are TRBV4-1 and TRBJ1-2; D is uncertain. CDR3 sequence (DNA): TGCGCCAGCAGCCAAGAGGCCCCCTTCGCCTATGGCTACACCTTC. Amino acid sequence: CASSQEAPFAYGYTF.